The rows below give T cell receptor beta chains drawn from one sample of a study of blood T cell repertoires in COVID-19. Assay: immunoSEQ multiplex PCR; the TCRdb copy retains only in-frame clones and omits some. This repertoire shows some 110,000 clones, about 81% found once; its top ten account for roughly 7.7%. The sample consisted of peripheral blood. These TCRs come from a man in his sixties or seventies with acute or convalescent COVID-19. CDR3s include the opening cysteine and the closing phenylalanine or tryptophan. A D gene is named only where the DNA matches it firmly. Clone size is stated in some rows and not others, as once, few, many or a class when expanded.

CDR3: CASSSSGQPTDTQYF; DNA: TGTGCCAGCAGTTCCTCGGGACAGCCCACAGATACGCAGTATTTT; D: TRBD1; V: TRBV28; size: -; J: TRBJ2-3
CDR3: CAISEQGGDTEAFF; DNA: TGTGCCATCAGTGAGCAGGGAGGGGACACTGAAGCTTTCTTT; D: -; V: TRBV10-3; size: -; J: TRBJ1-1
CDR3: CASTTTNEKLFF; DNA: TGTGCCAGTACTACAACTAATGAAAAACTGTTTTTT; D: -; V: TRBV28; size: -; J: TRBJ1-4
CDR3: CASSLQGITGNTIYF; DNA: TGTGCCAGCAGTTTGCAGGGGATCACTGGAAACACCATATATTTT; D: -; V: TRBV27; size: few; J: TRBJ1-3
CDR3: CASSRTGTGGTDTQYF; DNA: TGTGCCAGTAGCCGGACCGGGACAGGGGGTACAGATACGCAGTATTTT; D: TRBD1; V: TRBV19; size: once; J: TRBJ2-3
CDR3: CASSFGTSGRAAAGELFF; DNA: TGCGCCAGCAGCTTTGGGACTAGCGGGAGGGCCGCGGCCGGGGAGCTGTTTTTT; D: TRBD2; V: TRBV5-1; size: -; J: TRBJ2-2
CDR3: CASSPDRVGDQPQHF; DNA: TGTGCCAGCAGCCCCGACAGGGTAGGGGATCAGCCCCAGCATTTT; D: TRBD1; V: TRBV2; size: -; J: TRBJ1-5
CDR3: CASSPPALAGGSDTQYF; DNA: TGTGCCAGCTCACCACCGGCTTTAGCGGGAGGGTCAGATACGCAGTATTTT; D: TRBD2; V: TRBV18; size: -; J: TRBJ2-3
CDR3: CASGGDSSTDTQYF; DNA: TGTGCCAGTGGAGGGGACAGCAGCACAGATACGCAGTATTTT; D: -; V: TRBV5-8; size: -; J: TRBJ2-3
CDR3: CASSTGGLVKNIQYF; DNA: TGTGCCAGCTCAACAGGGGGCTTAGTCAAAAACATTCAGTACTTC; D: TRBD1; V: TRBV19; size: -; J: TRBJ2-4
CDR3: CASKKLPTQETQYF; DNA: TGCGCCAGCAAAAAACTGCCTACCCAAGAGACCCAGTACTTC; D: -; V: TRBV5-1; size: -; J: TRBJ2-5
CDR3: CASSPKSRGGGYTF; DNA: TGTGCCAGCAGCCCTAAGTCAAGAGGGGGCGGCTACACCTTC; D: TRBD1; V: TRBV3-1/TRBV3-2; size: -; J: TRBJ1-2
CDR3: CASTRTGSFEAFF; DNA: TGTGCCAGCACCCGGACAGGGTCCTTTGAAGCTTTCTTT; D: TRBD1; V: TRBV12-3/TRBV12-4; size: -; J: TRBJ1-1
CDR3: CASSAGTGYNSPLHF; DNA: TGCGCCAGCAGCGCCGGGACAGGGTATAATTCACCCCTCCACTTT; D: TRBD1; V: TRBV5-1; size: few; J: TRBJ1-6
CDR3: CATSDTSGSRNYEQYF; DNA: TGTGCCACCAGTGACACGAGCGGGAGTCGAAACTACGAGCAGTACTTC; D: TRBD2; V: TRBV24-1; size: -; J: TRBJ2-7
CDR3: CATSLPGANVLTF; DNA: TGTGCCACCAGTCTTCCTGGGGCCAACGTCCTGACTTTC; D: -; V: TRBV24-1; size: -; J: TRBJ2-6
CDR3: CASSIYTGKLFF; DNA: TGTGCCAGTAGTATCTATACAGGAAAACTGTTTTTT; D: -; V: TRBV19; size: -; J: TRBJ1-4
CDR3: CASSPIGRHETTEAFF; DNA: TGCGCCAGCAGCCCGATAGGGAGGCACGAGACCACTGAAGCTTTCTTT; D: -; V: TRBV4-1; size: -; J: TRBJ1-1
CDR3: CASSRTSGSVDTQYF; DNA: TGTGCCAGCAGTAGGACTAGCGGGAGTGTAGATACGCAGTATTTT; D: TRBD2; V: TRBV6-2/TRBV6-3; size: -; J: TRBJ2-3
CDR3: CASSRFVGGSNQPQHF; DNA: TGTGCCAGTAGTAGATTCGTCGGGGGTAGCAATCAGCCCCAGCATTTT; D: -; V: TRBV19; size: -; J: TRBJ1-5
CDR3: CSVGTGGYGYTF; DNA: TGCAGCGTCGGGACAGGGGGGTACGGCTACACCTTC; D: TRBD1; V: TRBV29-1; size: -; J: TRBJ1-2
CDR3: CASSSPAGSLYGYTF; DNA: TGTGCCAGCAGTTCCCCTGCAGGCTCCCTATATGGCTACACCTTC; D: -; V: TRBV28; size: -; J: TRBJ1-2
CDR3: CASSLAGAGGAKNIQYF; DNA: TGCGCCAGCAGCTTGGCCGGGGCAGGGGGAGCCAAAAACATTCAGTACTTC; D: TRBD1; V: TRBV5-1; size: -; J: TRBJ2-4
CDR3: CASSHSPPSGRAGNEQFF; DNA: TGTGCCAGCAGCCATAGTCCTCCTAGCGGGAGGGCCGGAAATGAGCAGTTCTTC; D: TRBD2; V: TRBV7-7; size: once; J: TRBJ2-1
CDR3: CASSLSRQSTPASWGYTF; DNA: TGTGCCAGCAGCTTATCTCGACAGTCGACTCCTGCCTCGTGGGGCTACACCTTC; D: -; V: TRBV7-9; size: -; J: TRBJ1-2
CDR3: CASSEDRTGFNEQFF; DNA: TGTGCCAGCAGTGAAGACCGGACAGGGTTCAATGAGCAGTTCTTC; D: TRBD1; V: TRBV6-1; size: -; J: TRBJ2-1
CDR3: CASRPGTGGRYIQYF; DNA: TGTGCCAGCAGGCCCGGGACAGGGGGGAGGTACATTCAGTACTTC; D: TRBD1; V: TRBV6-5; size: -; J: TRBJ2-4
CDR3: CASSARTGENNEQFF; DNA: TGTGCCAGCAGCGCAAGGACAGGGGAAAACAATGAGCAGTTCTTC; D: TRBD1; V: TRBV5-5; size: -; J: TRBJ2-1
CDR3: CASSQLTGFDGYTF; DNA: TGTGCCAGCAGCCAACTAACAGGGTTTGATGGCTACACCTTC; D: -; V: TRBV3-1/TRBV3-2; size: -; J: TRBJ1-2
CDR3: CASRTSGRLGELFF; DNA: TGTGCCAGTAGGACTAGCGGGAGGCTCGGGGAGCTGTTTTTT; D: TRBD2; V: TRBV19; size: -; J: TRBJ2-2
CDR3: CASSLDSPTNEKLFF; DNA: TGTGCCAGCTCGCTGGACAGTCCAACTAATGAAAAACTGTTTTTT; D: -; V: TRBV18; size: -; J: TRBJ1-4
CDR3: CASKVPGPGGQPQHF; DNA: TGTGCCAGTAAGGTTCCTGGGCCAGGGGGTCAGCCCCAGCATTTT; D: TRBD1; V: TRBV19; size: -; J: TRBJ1-5
CDR3: CSVLMNTEAFF; DNA: TGCAGCGTTCTAATGAACACTGAAGCTTTCTTT; D: -; V: TRBV29-1; size: -; J: TRBJ1-1
CDR3: CASSLEGTGVGGQETQYF; DNA: TGTGCCAGCAGTTTAGAGGGTACAGGGGTGGGGGGCCAAGAGACCCAGTACTTC; D: -; V: TRBV28; size: -; J: TRBJ2-5
CDR3: CASSHGQGREKLFF; DNA: TGTGCCAGCAGTCACGGACAGGGAAGAGAAAAACTGTTTTTT; D: TRBD1; V: TRBV5-4; size: -; J: TRBJ1-4
CDR3: CASSQDQDTQYF; DNA: TGTGCCAGCAGCCAAGATCAAGATACGCAGTATTTT; D: -; V: TRBV4-2; size: -; J: TRBJ2-3
CDR3: CASSSPNGYTF; DNA: TGTGCCAGCAGTTCCCCTAATGGCTACACCTTC; D: -; V: TRBV6-6; size: -; J: TRBJ1-2
CDR3: CAISTFQLGNDSYNEQFF; DNA: TGTGCCATCAGTACATTCCAACTCGGGAACGACTCCTACAATGAGCAGTTCTTC; D: -; V: TRBV10-3; size: -; J: TRBJ2-1
CDR3: CASSVGGPLMNTEAFF; DNA: TGTGCCAGCAGCGTAGGTGGGCCCCTAATGAACACTGAAGCTTTCTTT; D: -; V: TRBV9; size: few; J: TRBJ1-1
CDR3: CASSLSWALSDTQYF; DNA: TGTGCCAGCAGTTTGTCGTGGGCCCTTTCAGATACGCAGTATTTT; D: -; V: TRBV27; size: few; J: TRBJ2-3
CDR3: CASSQDRARDTQYF; DNA: TGCGCCAGCAGCCAGGACAGGGCGAGGGATACGCAGTATTTT; D: TRBD1; V: TRBV5-1; size: few; J: TRBJ2-3
CDR3: CASSLEGESYEQYF; DNA: TGCGCCAGCAGCTTGGAAGGAGAGTCCTACGAGCAGTACTTC; D: -; V: TRBV5-1; size: -; J: TRBJ2-7
CDR3: CASSLTGGTNYGYTF; DNA: TGTGCCAGCAGCCTGACAGGGGGGACTAACTATGGCTACACCTTC; D: TRBD1; V: TRBV3-1/TRBV3-2; size: -; J: TRBJ1-2
CDR3: CASSPTGGQPQHF; DNA: TGTGCCAGCAGCCCCACCGGGGGGCAGCCCCAGCATTTT; D: -; V: TRBV9; size: -; J: TRBJ1-5
CDR3: CATSILRDRGSPTNEKLFF; DNA: TGTGCCACCAGCATCCTCCGGGACAGGGGGTCTCCAACTAATGAAAAACTGTTTTTT; D: TRBD1; V: TRBV24-1; size: -; J: TRBJ1-4
CDR3: CASSLMGAAGRDTQYF; DNA: TGTGCCAGCAGCTTAATGGGGGCAGCTGGTCGGGATACGCAGTATTTT; D: -; V: TRBV7-3; size: -; J: TRBJ2-3
CDR3: CASRGTTIGSTEAFF; DNA: TGTGCCAGCAGGGGTACAACAATTGGGAGCACTGAAGCTTTCTTT; D: -; V: TRBV28; size: -; J: TRBJ1-1
CDR3: CASSRTGVWGQSLNEKLFF; DNA: TGTGCCAGCAGTCGTACTGGCGTTTGGGGACAGAGTCTTAATGAAAAACTGTTTTTT; D: TRBD1; V: TRBV28; size: -; J: TRBJ1-4
CDR3: CSVSFGTGGHEQYF; DNA: TGCAGCGTCTCCTTCGGGACAGGGGGCCACGAGCAGTACTTC; D: TRBD1; V: TRBV29-1; size: -; J: TRBJ2-7
CDR3: CASSPPGLAGGYNEQFF; DNA: TGTGCCAGCTCACCACCGGGACTAGCGGGGGGATACAATGAGCAGTTCTTC; D: TRBD2; V: TRBV18; size: -; J: TRBJ2-1